This TCR beta chain was recovered during a study of blood T cells in healthy people across ages. This clonotype was observed a single time. At one boundary the junction diverges from the germline segment, which might be a read error. Through a sample-barcoded 5' primer and a J-beta primer mix, a second PCR was run for roughly 7 to 12 cycles. One entry per CDR3 protein, called by TCRdb with MiXCR from the 5' RACE reads. The table includes over a million distinct CDR3 sequences, under 55% detected once. The CDR3 consists of 16 residues. In germline, CDR1 is MRHNA, CDR2 SNTAGT. This sequence joins TRBV6-4 and TRBJ2-1, with 12 bases lining up with TRBD2. With the DNA end fitting TRBJ2-7 better, the J assignment may be wrong. Material for sequencing was blood. The TCR originated in an older woman in good health. In DNA form, the CDR3 reads TGTGTCAGCAGTCCACACGGGACTAGCGGGCCCAATGAGCAGTACTTC. It codes for CVSSPHGTSGPNEQYF.